These T cell receptor beta chains were read from a single sample in a study of blood T cell repertoires in COVID-19. Method: immunoSEQ multiplex PCR; TCRdb's copy keeps in-frame clones and lacks some. Among about 440,000 clones listed, approximately 90% were seen once. The sequenced sample was PBMCs or T cells enriched from blood (not recorded which). These receptors were obtained from a woman aged 18-30 years with acute COVID-19. Both conserved end residues are part of each CDR3. D genes are given only for firm matches.

>TRBD2|TRBV28
CASSYAPGTSGDHTDTQYF
>.|TRBV30
CAWRPQLQFEQYF
>TRBD1|TRBV13
CASSPLQGRRYGYTF
>TRBD2|TRBV10-1
CASSETSGDYNEQFF
>TRBD2|TRBV7-9
CASSSTSGGAETQYF
>.|TRBV19
CASSIRTENQPQHF
>.|TRBV5-1
CASSPVGGDYGYTF
>TRBD1|TRBV19
CASSVGQSYEQYF
>.|TRBV27
CASTPSTGNYGYTF
>.|TRBV7-2
CASSLGLGGAGGNQPQHF
>TRBD1|TRBV24-1
CATSQGANYGYTF
>TRBD2|TRBV9
CASSATTSGGEIDTQYF
>TRBD1|TRBV9
CASSVLTGTANTEAFF
>.|TRBV7-7
CASSLDLGQSYEQYF
>TRBD1|TRBV7-2
CASSLDRTGYGYTF
>.|TRBV12-3/TRBV12-4
CATGVDEAFF
>.|TRBV6-6
CASSYSPDSHYGYTF
>.|TRBV13
CASSLRGASGNTIYF
>.|TRBV25-1
CASSLAGDNYGYTF
>TRBD1|TRBV7-3
CASSPTGGYAEAFF
>.|TRBV2
CASKNDRSSYEQYF
>TRBD2|TRBV19
CASSWGTSGRGHNEQFF
>.|TRBV12-3/TRBV12-4
CASSLGPYNEQFF
>.|TRBV12-3/TRBV12-4
CASSLTGHYGYTF
>.|TRBV2
CASSRGSYEQYF
>.|TRBV23-1
CASNLTGRRNQPQHF
>.|TRBV6-2/TRBV6-3
CASSFPIRTANTEAFF
>.|TRBV12-3/TRBV12-4
CASSFIVTEAFF
>.|TRBV18
CASSLNRGDTQYF
>.|TRBV7-8
CASSSGPTPGQFF
>TRBD2|TRBV4-3
CASSQVYSGVNTGELFF
>.|TRBV6-2/TRBV6-3
CASSGAALGEQYF
>.|TRBV10-3
CAISEREGLDTDTQYF
>.|TRBV3-1/TRBV3-2
CASSQSAGAGGDGYTF
>.|TRBV20-1
CSVPGAYEQYF
>TRBD1|TRBV29-1
CSVAAGGAGRYEQYF
>TRBD1|TRBV19
CASRNRGGMNTEAFF
>TRBD1|TRBV19
CASRKTGVGQPQHF